This TCR beta chain was found in a study of Graves' ophthalmopathy and Graves' hyperthyroidism. The TCR beta CDR3 regions underwent amplification from RNA transcripts. Amplification began with first-round RT-PCR using HTBI primers, then second-round multiplex PCR was performed. A single record per CDR3 protein comes from TCRdb applying MiXCR to the multiplex PCR reads. The sample holds 1 million to 1.3 million distinct CDR3 sequences; about 35% are singletons and the top ten take around 10%. Per germline, CDR1 WSHSY and CDR2 SAAADI. The length of the CDR3 is 18 residues. With 0 bases removed from V and 1 base from J, the gap between germline ends came to 19 bases.

The receptor comes from an adult man with Graves' hyperthyroidism. The sequenced sample was peripheral blood or thyroid tissue (not recorded which). This chain links TRBV10-2 with TRBJ2-7; D tentatively fits TRBD1 or TRBD2 (5 bases each). CDR3 sequence: CASSESSRGGRTSYEQYF. The CDR3 region has the DNA TGCGCCAGCAGTGAGTCGTCGCGTGGCGGGCGGACATCCTACGAGCAGTACTTC.